This passage covers 25 T cell receptor beta chains from one sample sequenced in a study of response to subunit inactivated influenza vaccine. One entry per CDR3 protein, called by TCRdb with MiXCR from the RT-PCR reads. The sample lists 600,000 to 850,000 distinct CDR3 sequences; around 13% were seen once. Sequencing was performed on PBMCs from blood, taken around 14 days before vaccination. Receptors were obtained from a man aged 45-60 years who received an inactivated influenza vaccine.

V gene TRBV6-2 or TRBV6-3 combines with J gene TRBJ2-3; TRBD2 matches at 10 bases. The length of the CDR3 is 18 residues. Trimming took 2 bases from V and 2 from J; bases not matched to a gene: 10. Germline loops: CDR1 MNHEY, CDR2 SVGEGT. CDR3 protein: CASSYRSSGSLYTDTQYF. The CDR3 DNA reads as TGTGCCAGCAGTTACCGATCTAGCGGGAGCCTGTACACAGATACGCAGTATTTT.

This clonotype was recorded many times. The chain is built from TRBV10-3 and TRBJ2-2, with D tentatively TRBD2 (6 bases). Trimming removed 3 bases at V and 4 bases at J, with 9 bases between. CDR3 length: 14 amino acids. Germline loops: CDR1 ENHRY, CDR2 SYGVKD. The CDR3 sequence: CAISDVGGTGELFF. CDR3 nucleotide sequence: TGTGCCATCAGTGATGTGGGGGGCACCGGGGAGCTGTTTTTT.

This clonotype has more than one count but fewer than ten. CDR3 amino acids: CASSFAGTSAKETQYF. The CDR3 region has the DNA TGTGCCAGCAGTTTTGCCGGGACTAGCGCTAAAGAGACCCAGTACTTC. The chain has TRBV28 and TRBJ2-5, with 10 bases matching TRBD2. The J segment lost 3 bases and the V segment lost 3 bases, leaving 7 bases of the junction unmatched. CDR1 and CDR2 from the germline V gene are MDHEN and SYDVKM. The CDR3 length is 16 residues.

This clonotype was observed a few times. This chain uses TRBV5-1 with TRBJ2-3, with a tentative D call TRBD1 (6 bases). The CDR3 extends over 16 amino acids. Trimming removed 0 bases from V and 4 bases from J, with 15 bases in between. CDR1 and CDR2 (germline): SGHRS, YFSETQ. The CDR3 loop reads CASSLAPLQGSDTQYF. The CDR3 DNA is TGCGCCAGCAGCTTGGCCCCTTTACAGGGTTCAGATACGCAGTATTTT.

J is TRBJ1-2 and V is TRBV20-1; unclear D gene. Germline lookup yields CDR1 DFQATT and CDR2 SNEGSKA (reference sequence). Trimming stripped 6 bases from V and 1 base from J, with 6 bases between. This CDR3 is built from 11 residues. CDR3 protein: CSAPHNYGYTF. The CDR3 coding sequence is TGCAGTGCACCTCATAACTATGGCTACACCTTC.

In DNA, the CDR3 is TGTGCCAGCAGGAGCGACAGGGGCAATCAGCCCCAGCATTTT. This translates into CASRSDRGNQPQHF. J is TRBJ1-5 and V is TRBV6-1, with TRBD1 matching over 7 bases. The length of the CDR3 is 14 residues. The V and J ends lost 6 bases and 2 bases, in that order; junction bases with no gene match: 4. Germline V gene sequence: CDR1 MNHNS, CDR2 SASEGT.

The chain couples TRBV6-5 to TRBJ2-3; 12 bases map to TRBD2. The V gene end was trimmed by 2 bases and the J gene end by 0 bases; junction bases not matched to a gene: 6. Germline assignment: CDR1 MNHEY and CDR2 SVGAGI. CDR3 size: 18 residues. The CDR3 loop reads CASSYRASGGDSTDTQYF. The DNA for the CDR3 is TGTGCCAGCAGTTACAGGGCTAGCGGGGGGGATAGCACAGATACGCAGTATTTT.

The V and J genes are TRBV11-2 and TRBJ2-1; the D is unclear. The CDR3 has 16 residues. V dropped 6 bases and J dropped 0 bases, with 15 bases sitting between them. CDR1 is SGHAT, CDR2 FQNNGV, per germline. The chain's CDR3 is CASRLRPSSSYNEQFF. The CDR3 DNA follows: TGTGCCAGCAGATTAAGACCTTCGAGCTCCTACAATGAGCAGTTCTTC.

This clonotype was seen only a few times. The rearrangement joins TRBV12-3 or TRBV12-4 to TRBJ2-1; tentatively, D is TRBD1 (7 bases). Trimming left V 4 bases short and J 6 bases short, with 13 bases between. The length of the CDR3 is 14 residues. The CDR3 DNA is TGTGCCAGCAGTTCGGGGGACAGTTTCAATGAGCAGTTCTTC. This gives the protein CASSSGDSFNEQFF.

The chain recombines TRBV5-6 with TRBJ2-1; D perhaps matches TRBD2 (6 bases). The CDR3 length is 15 residues. Germline CDR1 is SGHDT and CDR2 is YYEEEE. The V end was cut by 0 bases, the J end by 3 bases, with 10 bases between. The CDR3 loop is CASSLGDWIYNEQFF. The CDR3 DNA is TGTGCCAGCAGCTTGGGGGACTGGATCTACAATGAGCAGTTCTTC.

The chain carries TRBV10-3 and TRBJ1-4; 8 nucleotides line up with TRBD1. The V segment lost 5 bases and the J segment 6 bases; nucleotides outside the gene matches: 8. CDR3 size: 15 residues. The V gene's germline CDR1 is ENHRY and CDR2 SYGVKD. This chain's CDR3 is CAISPGQGSDEKLFF. CDR3 coding DNA: TGTGCCATCAGTCCAGGACAGGGCAGCGATGAAAAACTGTTTTTT.

The table lists this clonotype with a few counts. This chain connects TRBV10-2 to TRBJ2-5, with D maybe TRBD2 (7 bases). Trimming left V 5 bases short and J 2 bases short, with 15 bases between. Germline CDR1 is WSHSY and CDR2 is SAAADI. CDR3 size: 15 residues. The CDR3 DNA follows: TGCGCCAGCAGTATTCGGGGGGCCGTTCAAGAGACCCAGTACTTC. It encodes CASSIRGAVQETQYF.

V usage is TRBV12-3 or TRBV12-4 and J usage is TRBJ1-2; D is perhaps TRBD1 (6 bases). V was cut by 3 bases and J by 5 bases, with 10 bases left in between. This CDR3 region has 13 residues. The chain's CDR3 is CASSLGHRYGYTF. CDR3 nucleotide sequence: TGTGCCAGCAGTTTGGGACACCGGTATGGCTACACCTTC.

This rearrangement joins TRBV24-1 to TRBJ1-2; possible D gene TRBD1, 5 bases. The germline gives CDR1 KGHDR, CDR2 SFDVKD. The CDR3 has 12 residues. Trimming stripped 4 bases from V and 4 bases from J, with 6 bases between. CDR3: CATSEQGYGYTF. CDR3 sequence (DNA): TGTGCCACCAGTGAGCAGGGCTATGGCTACACCTTC.

The V call is TRBV2, the J call TRBJ2-6; D call uncertain. Germline V gene lookup returns CDR1 SNHLY and CDR2 FYNNEI. V was shortened by 9 bases and J by 2 bases, with 11 bases between the two germline ends. CDR3 length: 14 residues. The CDR3 sequence: CASDDFTGANVLTF. The CDR3 DNA is TGTGCCAGTGACGATTTTACTGGGGCCAACGTCCTGACTTTC.

This clonotype was counted a few times. The chain employs TRBV20-1 and TRBJ2-3; D may correspond to TRBD1 or TRBD2 (5 bases each). V dropped 7 bases and J dropped 7 bases, with 18 bases sitting between them. The germline gives CDR1 DFQATT, CDR2 SNEGSKA (reference sequence). The CDR3 covers 13 residues. The CDR3 region has the DNA TGCAGTGGATCAGGGCTAGCAGGAAATACGCAGTATTTT. The encoded protein is CSGSGLAGNTQYF.

The chain recombines TRBV7-9 with TRBJ1-1, with D perhaps TRBD1 (5 bases). In germline, CDR1 is SEHNR, CDR2 FQNEAQ (reference sequence). The V end was cut by 4 bases, the J end by 8 bases, with 14 bases between. This CDR3 has 13 amino acids. This CDR3 is CASSSIGTYEAFF. CDR3 nucleotide sequence: TGTGCCAGCAGCTCAATCGGGACCTACGAAGCTTTCTTT.

This clonotype has a handful of counts. The CDR3 DNA sequence: TGTGCCAGCAGCCCAGGACAGGGGTTTGCTGAAAAACTGTTTTTT. It yields the protein CASSPGQGFAEKLFF. The V gene is TRBV7-9, the J gene TRBJ1-4; 9 bases are shared with TRBD1. Germline trimming cut 5 bases from V and 7 bases from J; bases unmatched to any gene: 8. CDR1 SEHNR and CDR2 FQNEAQ come from the germline V gene (reference sequence). The CDR3 length is 15 residues.

V is TRBV5-1 and J is TRBJ1-6, with D possibly being TRBD1 (5 bases). The CDR3 covers 17 residues. The germline V and J ends were trimmed by 4 bases and 12 bases, with 26 bases remaining between them. The V gene's germline CDR1 is SGHRS and CDR2 YFSETQ. The CDR3 coding sequence is TGCGCCAGCAGCAGATCACTCCCCGGGACCGGCGAAGGACCCCTCCACTTT. Translated, it gives CASSRSLPGTGEGPLHF.

This clonotype was observed a few times. This chain joins TRBV7-2 and TRBJ2-5; 8 nucleotides align to TRBD2. Trimming removed 0 bases from V and 5 bases from J; junction bases left unmatched: 5. CDR1 and CDR2 (germline): SGHTA, FQGNSA. CDR3 length: 15 amino acids. The CDR3 here is CASSLAALAAETQYF. The CDR3 DNA reads as TGTGCCAGCAGCTTAGCGGCACTAGCGGCTGAGACCCAGTACTTC.

The chain employs TRBV5-1 and TRBJ2-5; TRBD2 aligns across 13 bases. The CDR3 loop spans 17 amino acids. From germline, CDR1 is SGHRS and CDR2 YFSETQ. The V gene end was trimmed by 0 bases and the J gene end by 2 bases; junction bases not matched to a gene: 4. The CDR3 DNA follows: TGCGCCAGCAGCTTGGGCGTACTAGCGGGAGGGCAAGAGACCCAGTACTTC. Translating gives CASSLGVLAGGQETQYF. Full variable domain (outside the CDR3, taken from reference TRBV5-1 and TRBJ2-5): KAGVTQTPRYLIKTRGQQVTLSCSPISGHRSVSWYQQTPGQGLQFLFEYFSETQRNKGNFPGRFSGRQFSNSRSEMNVSTLELGDSALYLCASSLGVLAGGQETQYFGPGTRLLVL.

This clonotype has at least ten counts. The genes are TRBV29-1 and TRBJ2-7; no clear D. Deletions cut 4 bases from V and 2 bases from J, with 6 bases between. The CDR3 runs 11 residues. Germline CDR1 is SQVTM and CDR2 is ANQGSEA. CDR3 protein: CSVGSTYEQYF. In DNA, the CDR3 is TGCAGCGTTGGTTCCACCTACGAGCAGTACTTC.

This clonotype was detected only a few times. The J gene is TRBJ2-2, the V gene TRBV5-5; TRBD2 agrees at 8 bases. Losses at the gene ends were 2 bases for V and 3 bases for J; bases not matched to a gene: 3. CDR1 and CDR2 from the germline V gene are SGHKS and YYEKEE (reference sequence). This CDR3 is built from 15 residues. The CDR3 loop is CASSFGGAYTGELFF. In nucleotides, the CDR3 is TGTGCCAGCAGCTTCGGGGGGGCTTACACCGGGGAGCTGTTTTTT. Full variable domain (outside the CDR3, taken from reference TRBV5-5 and TRBJ2-2): DAGVTQSPTHLIKTRGQQVTLRCSPISGHKSVSWYQQVLGQGPQFIFQYYEKEERGRGNFPDRFSARQFPNYSSELNVNALLLGDSALYLCASSFGGAYTGELFFGEGSRLTVL.

This clonotype was seen more than once but under ten times. The chain joins TRBV25-1 to TRBJ2-5, with D possibly being TRBD2 (5 bases). V gave up 11 bases and J gave up 1 base, with 14 bases separating them. The CDR3 is 13 residues long. From germline, CDR1 is MGHDK and CDR2 SYGVNS. The CDR3 here is CASSEVLQETQYF. The CDR3 coding sequence is TGTGCCTCTTCGGAGGTGCTCCAAGAGACCCAGTACTTC.

This clonotype turned up a few times. This chain links TRBV28 with TRBJ1-4, with 10 nucleotides matching TRBD1. The germline V gene has CDR1 MDHEN and CDR2 SYDVKM. Germline trimming cut 6 bases from V and 7 bases from J; bases unmatched to any gene: 11. This CDR3 contains 16 residues. The chain's CDR3 is CASSSFRDRGLEKLFF. CDR3 nucleotides: TGTGCCAGCAGCTCTTTCCGGGACAGGGGTCTTGAAAAACTGTTTTTT.